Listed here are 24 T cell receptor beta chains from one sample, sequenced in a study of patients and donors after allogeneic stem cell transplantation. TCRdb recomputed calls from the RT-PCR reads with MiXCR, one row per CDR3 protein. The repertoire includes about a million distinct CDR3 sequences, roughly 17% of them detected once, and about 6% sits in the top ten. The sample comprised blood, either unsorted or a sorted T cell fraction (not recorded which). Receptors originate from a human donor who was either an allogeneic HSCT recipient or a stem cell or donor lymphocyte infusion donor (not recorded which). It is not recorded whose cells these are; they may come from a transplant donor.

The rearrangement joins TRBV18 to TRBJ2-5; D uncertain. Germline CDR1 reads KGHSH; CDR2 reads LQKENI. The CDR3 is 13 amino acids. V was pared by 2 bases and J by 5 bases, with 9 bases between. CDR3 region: CASSPTAMETQYF. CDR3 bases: TGTGCCAGCTCACCAACCGCGATGGAGACCCAGTACTTC.

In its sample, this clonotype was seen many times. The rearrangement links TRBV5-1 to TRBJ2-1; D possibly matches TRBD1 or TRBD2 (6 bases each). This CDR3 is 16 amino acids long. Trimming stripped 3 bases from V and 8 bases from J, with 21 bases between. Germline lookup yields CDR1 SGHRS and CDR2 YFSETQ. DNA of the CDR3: TGCGCCAGCAGCTCGGGGGCGGCCTGGGGGGTCGATGAGCAGTTCTTC. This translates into CASSSGAAWGVDEQFF.

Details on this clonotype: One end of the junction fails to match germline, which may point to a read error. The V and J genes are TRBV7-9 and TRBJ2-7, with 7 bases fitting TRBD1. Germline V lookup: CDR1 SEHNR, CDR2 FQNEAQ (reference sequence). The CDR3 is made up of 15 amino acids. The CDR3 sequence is CASSLENRGPHEQYF. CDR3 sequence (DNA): TGTGCCAGCAGTTTAGAGAACAGGGGACCCCACGAGCAGTACTTC.

CDR3 in amino acids: CASRSRDRGNSPLHF. The CDR3 DNA reads as TGTGCCAGCAGATCCCGGGACAGGGGTAATTCACCCCTCCACTTT. This rearrangement joins TRBV6-1 to TRBJ1-6, with TRBD1 matching 10 bases. Germline V gene lookup returns CDR1 MNHNS and CDR2 SASEGT. After removal of 6 bases from V and 6 bases from J, the junction contained 5 bases not matched to a gene. The CDR3 covers 15 residues.

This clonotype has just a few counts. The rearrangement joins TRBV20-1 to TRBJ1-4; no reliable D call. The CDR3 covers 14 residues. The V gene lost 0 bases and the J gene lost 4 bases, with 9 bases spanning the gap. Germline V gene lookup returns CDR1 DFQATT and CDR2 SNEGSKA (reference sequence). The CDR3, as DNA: TGCAGTGCTAGAGATTGGACCGTTAATGAAAAACTGTTTTTT. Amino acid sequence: CSARDWTVNEKLFF.

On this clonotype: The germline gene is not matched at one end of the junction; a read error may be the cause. This chain's CDR3 is CSARGGPGAKVLTF. The CDR3 DNA follows: TGCAGTGCTCGGGGGGGCCCTGGGGCCAAGGTCCTGACTTTC. J is TRBJ2-6 and V is TRBV20-1, with 8 bases that match TRBD2. The CDR3 has 14 amino acids. Germline loops: CDR1 DFQATT, CDR2 SNEGSKA (reference sequence).

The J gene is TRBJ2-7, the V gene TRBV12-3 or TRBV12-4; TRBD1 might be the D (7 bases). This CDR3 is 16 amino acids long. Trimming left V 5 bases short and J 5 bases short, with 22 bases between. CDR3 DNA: TGTGCCAGCAGTCCGGGACTCCTAGGGGGCCTCAACGAGCAGTACTTC. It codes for CASSPGLLGGLNEQYF.

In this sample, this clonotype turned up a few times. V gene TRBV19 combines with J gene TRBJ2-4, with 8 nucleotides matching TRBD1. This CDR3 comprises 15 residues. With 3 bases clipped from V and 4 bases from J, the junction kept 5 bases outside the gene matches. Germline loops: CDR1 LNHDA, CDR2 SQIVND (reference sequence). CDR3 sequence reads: CASSIRGPAKNIQYF. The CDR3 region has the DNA TGTGCCAGTAGTATCAGGGGGCCGGCGAAAAACATTCAGTACTTC.

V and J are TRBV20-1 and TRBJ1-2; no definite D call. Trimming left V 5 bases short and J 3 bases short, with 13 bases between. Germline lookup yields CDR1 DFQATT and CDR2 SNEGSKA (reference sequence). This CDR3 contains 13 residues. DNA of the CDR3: TGCAGTGCTGCATTTGGGAACGACTATGGCTACACCTTC. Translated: CSAAFGNDYGYTF.

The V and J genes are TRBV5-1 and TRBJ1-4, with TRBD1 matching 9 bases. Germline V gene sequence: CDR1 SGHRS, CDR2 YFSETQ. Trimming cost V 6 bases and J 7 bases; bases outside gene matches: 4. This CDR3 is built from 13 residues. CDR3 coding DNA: TGCGCCAGCATGGGACAGGGTGGTGAAAAACTGTTTTTT. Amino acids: CASMGQGGEKLFF.

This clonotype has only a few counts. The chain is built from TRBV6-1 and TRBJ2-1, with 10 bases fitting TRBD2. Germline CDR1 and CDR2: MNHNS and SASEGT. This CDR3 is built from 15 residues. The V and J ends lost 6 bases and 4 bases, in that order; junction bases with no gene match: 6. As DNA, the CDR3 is TGTGCCAGCAGGCTAGCGGGGGACCCTTACAATGAGCAGTTCTTC. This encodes CASRLAGDPYNEQFF.

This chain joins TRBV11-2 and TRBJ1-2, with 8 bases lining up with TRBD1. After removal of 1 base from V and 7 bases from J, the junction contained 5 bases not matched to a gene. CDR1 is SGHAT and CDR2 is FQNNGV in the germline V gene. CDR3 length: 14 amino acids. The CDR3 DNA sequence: TGTGCCAGCAGCTTAGGGACAGGGTGGAGTGGCTACACCTTC. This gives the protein CASSLGTGWSGYTF.

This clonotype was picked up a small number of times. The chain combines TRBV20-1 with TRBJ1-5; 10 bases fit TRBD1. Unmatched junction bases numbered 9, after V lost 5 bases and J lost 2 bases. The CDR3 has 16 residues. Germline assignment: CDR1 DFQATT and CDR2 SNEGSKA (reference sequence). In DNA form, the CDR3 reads TGCAGTGCTCCGGGACAGGGGAGGGTGGGCAATCAGCCCCAGCATTTT. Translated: CSAPGQGRVGNQPQHF.

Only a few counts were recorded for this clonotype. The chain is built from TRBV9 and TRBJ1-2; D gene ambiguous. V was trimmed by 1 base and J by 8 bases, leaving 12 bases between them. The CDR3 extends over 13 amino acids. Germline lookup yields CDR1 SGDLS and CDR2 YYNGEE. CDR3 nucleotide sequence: TGTGCCAGCAGCGTAATGGAGGGATGGGGCTACACCTTC. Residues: CASSVMEGWGYTF. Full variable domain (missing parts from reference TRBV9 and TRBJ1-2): DSGVTQTPKHLITATGQRVTLRCSPRSGDLSVYWYQQSLDQGLQFLIQYYNGEERAKGNILERFSAQQFPDLHSELNLSSLELGDSALYFCASSVMEGWGYTFGSGTRLTVV.

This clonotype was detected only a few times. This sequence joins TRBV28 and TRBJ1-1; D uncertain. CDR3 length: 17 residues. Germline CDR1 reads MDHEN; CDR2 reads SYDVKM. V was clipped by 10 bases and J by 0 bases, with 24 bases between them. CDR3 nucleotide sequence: TGTGCCACCACCTTTTGGAGTCGGATTGGGATGAACACTGAAGCTTTCTTT. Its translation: CATTFWSRIGMNTEAFF. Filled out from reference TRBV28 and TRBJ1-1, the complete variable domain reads DVKVTQSSRYLVKRTGEKVFLECVQDMDHENMFWYRQDPGLGLRLIYFSYDVKMKEKGDIPEGYSVSREKKERFSLILESASTNQTSMYLCATTFWSRIGMNTEAFFGQGTRLTVV.

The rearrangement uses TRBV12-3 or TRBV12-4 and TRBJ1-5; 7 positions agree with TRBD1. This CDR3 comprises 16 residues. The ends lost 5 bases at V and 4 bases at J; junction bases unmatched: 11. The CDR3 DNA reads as TGTGCCAGCAGTCGCCACAAGGGGGCAGGGAATCAGCCCCAGCATTTT. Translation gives CASSRHKGAGNQPQHF.

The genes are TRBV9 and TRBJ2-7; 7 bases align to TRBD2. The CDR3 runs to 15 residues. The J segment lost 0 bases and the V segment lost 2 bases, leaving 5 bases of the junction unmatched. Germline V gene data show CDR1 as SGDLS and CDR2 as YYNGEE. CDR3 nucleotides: TGTGCCAGCAGCGTTTCGGCGGGAGCCTCCTACGAGCAGTACTTC. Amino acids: CASSVSAGASYEQYF.

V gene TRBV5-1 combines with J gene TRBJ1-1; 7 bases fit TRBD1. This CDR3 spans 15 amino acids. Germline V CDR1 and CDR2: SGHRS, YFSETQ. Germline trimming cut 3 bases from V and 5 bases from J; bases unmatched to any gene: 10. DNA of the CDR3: TGCGCCAGCAGCTCCCGACAGGGTGCGGGGACTGAAGCTTTCTTT. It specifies CASSSRQGAGTEAFF. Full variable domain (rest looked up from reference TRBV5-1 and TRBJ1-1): KAGVTQTPRYLIKTRGQQVTLSCSPISGHRSVSWYQQTPGQGLQFLFEYFSETQRNKGNFPGRFSGRQFSNSRSEMNVSTLELGDSALYLCASSSRQGAGTEAFFGQGTRLTVV.

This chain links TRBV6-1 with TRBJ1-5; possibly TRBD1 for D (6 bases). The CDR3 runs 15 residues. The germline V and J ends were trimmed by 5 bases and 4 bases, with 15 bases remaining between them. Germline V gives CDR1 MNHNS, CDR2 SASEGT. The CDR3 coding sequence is TGTGCCAGCAGTCGGGGCTGGCAGGGGAATCAGCCCCAGCATTTT. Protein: CASSRGWQGNQPQHF.

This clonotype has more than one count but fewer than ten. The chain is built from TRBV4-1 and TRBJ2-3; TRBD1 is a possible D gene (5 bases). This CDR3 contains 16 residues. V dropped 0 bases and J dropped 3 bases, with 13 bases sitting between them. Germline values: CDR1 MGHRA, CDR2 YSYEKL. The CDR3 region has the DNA TGCGCCAGCAGCCAAGACGACAGCTGGGTAACAGATACGCAGTATTTT. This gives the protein CASSQDDSWVTDTQYF.

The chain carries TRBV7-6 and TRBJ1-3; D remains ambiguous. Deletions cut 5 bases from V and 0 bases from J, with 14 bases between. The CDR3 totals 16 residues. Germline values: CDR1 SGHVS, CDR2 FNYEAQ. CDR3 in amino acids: CASSPGTDLSGNTIYF. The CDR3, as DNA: TGTGCCAGCAGCCCCGGAACGGACCTCTCTGGAAACACCATATATTTT.

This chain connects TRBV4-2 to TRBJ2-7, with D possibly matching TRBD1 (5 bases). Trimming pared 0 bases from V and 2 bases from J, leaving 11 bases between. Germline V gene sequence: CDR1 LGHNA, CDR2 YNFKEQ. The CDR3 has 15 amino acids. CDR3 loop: CASSQEVGRAYEQYF. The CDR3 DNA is TGTGCCAGCAGCCAAGAGGTGGGCAGGGCCTACGAGCAGTACTTC.

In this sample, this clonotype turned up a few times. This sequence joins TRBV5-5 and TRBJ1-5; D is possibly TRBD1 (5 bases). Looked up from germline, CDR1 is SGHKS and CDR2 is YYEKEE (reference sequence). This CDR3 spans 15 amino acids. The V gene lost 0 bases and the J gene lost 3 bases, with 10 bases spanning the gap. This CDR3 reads CASSLARGTNQPQHF. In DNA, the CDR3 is TGTGCCAGCAGCTTGGCCCGGGGGACCAATCAGCCCCAGCATTTT.

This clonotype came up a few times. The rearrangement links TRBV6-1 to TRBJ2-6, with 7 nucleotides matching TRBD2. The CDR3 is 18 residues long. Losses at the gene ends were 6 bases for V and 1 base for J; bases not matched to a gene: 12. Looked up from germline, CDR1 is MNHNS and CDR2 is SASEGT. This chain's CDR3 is CASRKSGEVRSGANVLTF. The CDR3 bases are TGTGCCAGCAGAAAAAGCGGGGAAGTAAGGTCTGGGGCCAACGTCCTGACTTTC.